The present TCR beta chain was sequenced within a study of T cell responses to AZD1222 COVID-19 vaccine. Study as a whole: Second-dose schedules of about 4 or about 12 weeks were combined. Study-wide results and limits: Researchers took repertoire samples only after the peak T cell response had come. Only six or seven AZD1222 recipients tested seropositive at baseline. Most donors were white British, females outnumbered males, and clonal diversity was possibly underestimated.

Profiling relied on immunoSEQ multiplex PCR, and the TCRdb table lists in-frame clones only, not all of them. The repertoire holds about 55,000 clones, with roughly nine tenths as singletons. Germline V gives CDR1 KGHDR, CDR2 SFDVKD. Trimming left V 5 bases short and J 6 bases short, with 13 bases between. This CDR3 comprises 13 residues. A remark on this clone: Its antigen is not identified.

Sequencing used peripheral blood, obtained on day 0 of AZD1222 vaccination. The chain has TRBV24-1 and TRBJ2-7; no definite D call. The clonotype originates from an adult in good health. CDR3 protein: CATSVAATGEQYF. The CDR3 bases are TGTGCCACCAGTGTCGCCGCGACCGGCGAGCAGTACTTC.